Each of the 20 T cell receptor beta chains below was sequenced from the same sample in a study of T-cell memory formation after mild COVID-19. TCRdb re-derived calls from the 5' RACE reads in MiXCR, one entry per CDR3 protein. The sample lists fewer than 350,000 distinct CDR3 sequences, roughly an eighth occurring once. Specimen: PBMCs or a T cell subset sorted from them (not recorded which). Every receptor here comes from a man in his late teens or twenties who had mild COVID-19 (a few samples of this study predate the infection). Cell type and time point are not known.

This clonotype was detected many times. The DNA for the CDR3 is TGTGCCAGCAGCTGGGCGGGGGGCACAGATACGCAGTATTTT. It specifies CASSWAGGTDTQYF. The chain recombines TRBV7-3 with TRBJ2-3; TRBD2 agrees at 7 bases. J gave up 1 base and V 4 bases, and 2 bases lay outside the gene matches. The germline V gene encodes CDR1 SGHTA and CDR2 FQGTGA. This CDR3 has 14 residues.

In this sample, this clonotype turned up a few times. The chain uses TRBV4-3 and TRBJ2-1, with 8 positions matching TRBD2. CDR1 and CDR2 (germline): LGHNA, YSLEER. The trim removed 4 bases at V and 6 bases at J, leaving 5 bases unmatched. The CDR3 spans 14 residues. DNA for the CDR3: TGCGCCAGCAGCCGCGGCGGGGGGCTCAATGAGCAGTTCTTC. It is translated as CASSRGGGLNEQFF.

The CDR3 nucleotides are TGTGCCAGCAGCGCTAGGTCGACAGGGGTTAGCGAGACCCAGTACTTC. This codes for CASSARSTGVSETQYF. The genes are TRBV7-2 and TRBJ2-5, with TRBD1 identical over 8 bases. The V segment lost 5 bases and the J segment 5 bases; nucleotides outside the gene matches: 13. The CDR3 runs to 16 residues. Germline-derived CDR1 and CDR2 are SGHTA and FQGNSA.

This chain links TRBV6-5 with TRBJ2-4; perhaps TRBD1 as D (5 bases). Trimming left V 7 bases short and J 0 bases short, with 13 bases between. Germline assignment: CDR1 MNHEY and CDR2 SVGAGI. The CDR3 contains 15 residues. CDR3 DNA sequence: TGTGCCAGCAAAAGGGGTGATCTAGCCAAAAACATTCAGTACTTC. Protein sequence: CASKRGDLAKNIQYF.

This clonotype was detected a few times. The rearrangement uses TRBV6-5 and TRBJ2-7; D is perhaps TRBD2 (6 bases). The CDR3 sequence is 16 residues long. Germline assignment: CDR1 MNHEY and CDR2 SVGAGI. Deletions cut 3 bases from V and 1 base from J, with 16 bases between. CDR3 sequence: CASSYRLRRDSYEQYF. CDR3 bases: TGTGCCAGCAGTTATCGACTCCGGCGGGATTCCTACGAGCAGTACTTC.

This clonotype was seen a few times. The rearrangement links TRBV2 to TRBJ1-1; tentatively, D is TRBD1 (6 bases). Looked up from germline, CDR1 is SNHLY and CDR2 is FYNNEI. The CDR3 loop spans 14 amino acids. Trimming left V 1 base short and J 3 bases short, with 9 bases between. DNA of the CDR3: TGTGCCAGCAGTGAAGAGGGGGTTTACACTGAAGCTTTCTTT. Residues: CASSEEGVYTEAFF.

The chain has TRBV7-2 and TRBJ1-1; D unclear. V lost 5 bases, J lost 5 bases, and 12 bases lay in between. This CDR3 has 13 residues. Germline CDR1 is SGHTA and CDR2 is FQGNSA. In DNA, the CDR3 is TGTGCCAGCAGCCCCCCCACGGCGACTGAAGCTTTCTTT. Residues: CASSPPTATEAFF.

This clonotype has only a few counts. The J gene is TRBJ1-5, the V gene TRBV15, with no clear D. The CDR3 totals 15 residues. The V end was cut by 5 bases, the J end by 0 bases, with 11 bases between. Germline values: CDR1 LNHNV, CDR2 YYDKDF (reference sequence). This CDR3 is CATSGQVNSNQPQHF. CDR3 nucleotides: TGTGCCACCAGCGGTCAGGTAAATAGCAATCAGCCCCAGCATTTT.

This clonotype turned up a few times. The V and J genes are TRBV3-1 and TRBJ1-1; maybe TRBD1 (6 bases). There are 13 residues in the CDR3. The V end lost 1 base, the J end lost 8 bases, and 11 bases lay between the germline ends. In germline, CDR1 is LGHDT, CDR2 YNNKEL (reference sequence). Written as DNA, the CDR3 is TGTGCCAGCAGCCAAGGTTACGGGACAGAAGCTTTCTTT. It codes for CASSQGYGTEAFF.

In this sample, this clonotype turned up a few times. CDR3 amino acids: CASSTDRNQPQHF. For the CDR3, the DNA is TGTGCCAGCAGCACGGACAGGAATCAGCCCCAGCATTTT. The chain uses TRBV7-2 and TRBJ1-5, with 7 positions matching TRBD1. J gave up 4 bases and V 5 bases, and 2 bases lay outside the gene matches. This CDR3 spans 13 amino acids. From germline, CDR1 is SGHTA and CDR2 FQGNSA.

Only a few counts were recorded for this clonotype. The chain recombines TRBV3-1 with TRBJ2-1; TRBD2 agrees at 9 bases. The CDR3 extends over 18 amino acids. J gave up 7 bases and V 1 base, and 14 bases lay outside the gene matches. The V gene's germline CDR1 is LGHDT and CDR2 YNNKEL (reference sequence). The DNA for the CDR3 is TGTGCCAGCAGCCAAGTCCCCCAGTTGGGCGGGGGGGCGAATGAGCAGTTCTTC. It yields the protein CASSQVPQLGGGANEQFF.

This clonotype was seen a few times. The V call is TRBV7-6, the J call TRBJ2-5; possibly TRBD1 for D (6 bases). The CDR3 covers 14 residues. Trimming removed 0 bases at V and 5 bases at J, with 10 bases between. The germline V gene has CDR1 SGHVS and CDR2 FNYEAQ. The CDR3, as DNA: TGTGCCAGCAGCTTAGCCTGGGGGCCGGAGACCCAGTACTTC. Translated: CASSLAWGPETQYF.

The rearrangement uses TRBV20-1 and TRBJ1-1; the D gene is possibly TRBD1 (6 bases). This CDR3 contains 13 residues. Trimming removed 1 base from V and 4 bases from J, with 10 bases in between. CDR1 is DFQATT, CDR2 SNEGSKA, per germline (reference sequence). In DNA, the CDR3 is TGCAGTGCTAGAGTACAGGGTGGCACTGAAGCTTTCTTT. It specifies CSARVQGGTEAFF.

This chain connects TRBV7-2 to TRBJ1-5; D gene unclear. Germline assignment: CDR1 SGHTA and CDR2 FQGNSA. The CDR3 is 15 amino acids. V gave up 2 bases and J gave up 0 bases, with 8 bases separating them. DNA of the CDR3: TGTGCCAGCAGCTTAAGGACTGATAGCAATCAGCCCCAGCATTTT. Amino acids: CASSLRTDSNQPQHF.

In its sample, this clonotype was seen many times. The V gene is TRBV6-2 or TRBV6-3, the J gene TRBJ2-5, with D unresolved. The CDR3 contains 13 residues. Germline V CDR1 and CDR2: MNHEY, SVGEGT. V lost 3 bases and J 5 bases, leaving 10 bases between the germline ends. The CDR3 DNA reads as TGTGCCAGCAGTTATGGACCGGGTGAGACCCAGTACTTC. Translating gives CASSYGPGETQYF.

The chain joins TRBV7-2 to TRBJ2-5, with D possibly matching TRBD2 (6 bases). CDR3 length equals 14 residues. From germline, CDR1 is SGHTA and CDR2 FQGNSA. V dropped 5 bases and J dropped 5 bases, with 15 bases sitting between them. The CDR3 sequence: CASSSDPGVETQYF. In DNA, the CDR3 is TGTGCCAGCAGCAGCGACCCGGGGGTGGAGACCCAGTACTTC.

This clonotype was seen a few times. The rearrangement links TRBV7-2 to TRBJ2-1; 14 nucleotides align to TRBD2. CDR3 length equals 17 residues. Per the germline V gene, CDR1 is SGHTA and CDR2 is FQGNSA. The ends lost 4 bases at V and 1 base at J; junction bases unmatched: 3. The CDR3 DNA sequence: TGTGCCAGCAGCTGGAGACTAGCGGGGGGGTCCTACAATGAGCAGTTCTTC. Its protein is CASSWRLAGGSYNEQFF.

The chain joins TRBV7-3 to TRBJ2-3, with D perhaps given as TRBD1 or TRBD2 (5 bases each). CDR3 length: 13 residues. Germline-derived CDR1 and CDR2 are SGHTA and FQGTGA. Trimming shortened V by 5 bases and J by 6 bases, and 12 bases separated the two germline ends. The CDR3 loop reads CASSQSRDDTQYF. Written as DNA, the CDR3 is TGTGCCAGCAGCCAGAGCAGGGACGATACGCAGTATTTT.

This clonotype showed up just a few times. This chain links TRBV6-5 with TRBJ2-1; the D is unclear. This CDR3 has 13 amino acids. Looked up from germline, CDR1 is MNHEY and CDR2 is SVGAGI. Trimming shortened V by 5 bases and J by 12 bases, and 17 bases separated the two germline ends. The CDR3 DNA reads TGTGCCAGCAGTCCCCTGGCCAGCCGCGGGCAGTTCTTC. Translation gives CASSPLASRGQFF.

A few counts support this clonotype. V usage is TRBV6-1 and J usage is TRBJ2-3; TRBD1 matches at 7 bases. Per the germline V gene, CDR1 is MNHNS and CDR2 is SASEGT. V gave up 5 bases and J gave up 2 bases; unmatched junction bases: 7. The CDR3 length is 15 residues. Here the CDR3 reads CASSLQRGPTDTQYF. CDR3 coding DNA: TGTGCCAGCAGTCTCCAAAGGGGGCCCACAGATACGCAGTATTTT.